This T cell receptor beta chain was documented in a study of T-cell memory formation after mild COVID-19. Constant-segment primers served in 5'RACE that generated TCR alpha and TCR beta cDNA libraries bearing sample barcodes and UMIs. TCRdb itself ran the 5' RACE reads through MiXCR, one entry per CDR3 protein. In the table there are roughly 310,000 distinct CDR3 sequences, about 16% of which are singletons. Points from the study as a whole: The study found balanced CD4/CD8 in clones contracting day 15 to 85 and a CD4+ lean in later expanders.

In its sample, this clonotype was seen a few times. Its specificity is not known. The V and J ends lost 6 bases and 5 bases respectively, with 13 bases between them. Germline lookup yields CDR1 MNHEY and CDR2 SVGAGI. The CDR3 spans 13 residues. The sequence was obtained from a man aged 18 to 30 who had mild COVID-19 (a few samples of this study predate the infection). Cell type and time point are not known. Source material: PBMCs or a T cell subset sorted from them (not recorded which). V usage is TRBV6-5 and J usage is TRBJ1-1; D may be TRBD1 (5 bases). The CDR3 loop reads CASSSAGATEAFF. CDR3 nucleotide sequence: TGTGCCAGCAGCTCGGCTGGGGCGACTGAAGCTTTCTTT.